This T cell receptor (beta chain) was obtained from a study of monozygotic twins with inflammatory bowel disease. After re-calling the 5' RACE reads, TCRdb lists one entry per CDR3 protein, DNA absent. This table lists about 330,000 distinct CDR3 sequences. The CDR3 has 14 amino acids. Germline V gives CDR1 DFQATT, CDR2 SNEGSKA (reference sequence). The TCR was taken from a human donor with ulcerative colitis or Crohn's disease, or a healthy co-twin of an affected twin (not recorded which). Sequencing was done on a sample of blood. V is TRBV20-1 and J is TRBJ1-5. The CDR3 sequence: CSARDGGVFQPQHF.